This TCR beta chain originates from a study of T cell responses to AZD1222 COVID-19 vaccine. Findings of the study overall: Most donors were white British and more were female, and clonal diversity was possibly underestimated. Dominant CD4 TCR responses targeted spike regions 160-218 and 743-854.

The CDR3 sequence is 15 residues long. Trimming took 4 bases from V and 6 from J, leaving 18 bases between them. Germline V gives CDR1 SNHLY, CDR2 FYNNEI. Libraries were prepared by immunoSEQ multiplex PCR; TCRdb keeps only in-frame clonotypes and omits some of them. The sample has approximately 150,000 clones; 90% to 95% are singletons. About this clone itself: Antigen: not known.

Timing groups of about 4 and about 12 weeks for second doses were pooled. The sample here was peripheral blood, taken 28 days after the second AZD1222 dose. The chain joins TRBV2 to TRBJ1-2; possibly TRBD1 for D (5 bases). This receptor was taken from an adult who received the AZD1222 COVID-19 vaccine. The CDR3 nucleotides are TGTGCCAGCAGTGTATTCGACAGAACCGGGGATGGCTACACCTTC. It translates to CASSVFDRTGDGYTF.